This T cell receptor (beta chain) appears in the sequencing data of a study of graft-versus-host responses after intestinal transplantation. Study as a whole: The whole recipient group had anti-thymocyte globulin induction followed by tacrolimus and steroids for roughly 3 years.

As regards this clone: Its antigen remains unknown.

Study-wide points: The study associated peak circulating GvH clone levels with early post-transplant HvG declines. Some patients had graft-donor T cell macrochimerism, and their allografts showed high graft-versus-host to host-versus-graft clonal ratios.

Here immunoSEQ multiplex PCR was the method, and the copy in TCRdb shows in-frame clones only, minus some. The sample holds tens of thousands of clones, more than 90% seen once. Looked up from germline, CDR1 is SGHDT and CDR2 is YYEEEE. The CDR3 spans 17 residues. The V segment lost 2 bases and the J segment 5 bases; nucleotides outside the gene matches: 9. The starting material was unstimulated CD4+ T cells sorted from spleen or lymph node cells, obtained before intestinal transplant. The receptor's source is a human donor who received an intestinal transplant. V is TRBV5-6 and J is TRBJ2-3; 12 nucleotides align to TRBD2. CDR3 amino acids: CASSLPSTSGSGDTQYF. As DNA, the CDR3 is TGTGCCAGCAGCTTACCCTCGACTAGCGGGAGCGGAGATACGCAGTATTTT.